This T cell receptor (beta chain) was recovered during a study of metastatic and nonmetastatic thyroid tumors. The overall study: It was across blood and tumor or nodule tissue from malignant and benign thyroid patients that repertoires were compared.

In germline, CDR1 is MNHEY, CDR2 SMNVEV (reference sequence). This CDR3 has 13 amino acids. Prior to thyroid surgery, none of the patients had received any treatment. Authors' methods: Across clinicopathological groups, CDR3 differences served as the basis for building a distant-metastasis classifier for papillary thyroid cancer. TCRdb re-clonotyped the PCR reads through MiXCR. TCRdb's processing, not the study's, gives the V and J calls here. Altogether 15,000 to 19,000 clones are present, over 3.5% being singletons, with the ten largest covering around 22%. Note on this clone: One junction end does not reproduce the germline sequence, and a read error may be involved.

The J gene is TRBJ1-1, the V gene TRBV27; no firm D call. The receptor was isolated from a female donor with papillary thyroid cancer or a benign thyroid nodule (not recorded which). Some clones in this sample may be carry-over from other donors' samples. The sequenced material came from tumor tissue. This chain's CDR3 is CASRLQQNTEAFF. The CDR3 region has the DNA TGTGCCAGCCGTTTACAGCAGAACACTGAAGCTTTCTTT.